The rows below give T cell receptor beta chains drawn from one sample of a study of regulatory T cells in long-lasting Graves disease. Each CDR3 protein gets one entry after TCRdb re-called the multiplex PCR reads with MiXCR. The sample records 400,000 to 500,000 distinct CDR3 sequences, about 17% being singletons. The sample was also reused in another study, on T cells in Graves' hyperthyroidism and ophthalmopathy.

The specimen was peripheral blood mononuclear cells (PBMCs), collected at new diagnosis, from a patient treated with antithyroid drugs. These receptors all stem from a woman aged 18 to 35 with Graves disease. The CDR3 runs from the conserved cysteine through the conserved F or W. D genes are given only for firm matches. The size of a clone is reported for some rows only, either as once, few or many, or as a class for expanded clones.

V	size	J	D	CDR3	DNA
TRBV30	many	TRBJ1-2	TRBD1	CAWSVRRDSSSYTF	TGTGCCTGGAGTGTACGGAGGGACAGTTCGAGCTACACCTTC
TRBV10-3	many	TRBJ1-1	NA	CAIRIADTNTEAFF	TGTGCCATCAGAATCGCGGACACGAACACTGAAGCTTTCTTT
TRBV28	NA	TRBJ1-6	NA	CASSTGKVSSYNSPLHF	TGTGCCAGCAGTACAGGGAAGGTGAGCTCCTATAATTCACCCCTCCACTTT
TRBV7-3	NA	TRBJ2-1	TRBD2	CANSLIGGSNYNEQFF	TGTGCCAACAGCTTAATCGGCGGGAGTAATTACAATGAGCAGTTCTTC
TRBV28	many	TRBJ2-1	NA	CASPPPGVNNEQFF	TGTGCCAGCCCTCCACCGGGAGTCAACAATGAGCAGTTCTTC
TRBV6-1	NA	TRBJ2-3	TRBD2	CASSVLAGGTNTQYF	TGTGCCAGCAGTGTTCTAGCGGGAGGGACAAATACGCAGTATTTT
TRBV9	few	TRBJ2-3	NA	CASSLVPVGDTQYF	TGTGCCAGCAGCCTCGTCCCCGTCGGGGATACGCAGTATTTT
TRBV7-9	few	TRBJ2-7	NA	CASSSTPSYEQYF	TGTGCCAGCAGCTCGACCCCTTCCTACGAGCAGTACTTC
TRBV5-6	NA	TRBJ2-1	TRBD2	CASSRSGSAYNEQFF	TGTGCCAGCAGCCGAAGCGGGAGTGCCTACAATGAGCAGTTCTTC
TRBV7-8	many	TRBJ2-1	NA	CASTGRDNEQFF	TGTGCCAGCACCGGCAGGGACAATGAGCAGTTCTTC
TRBV7-2	few	TRBJ1-2	NA	CASSLEVTGYGYTF	TGTGCCAGCAGCTTAGAGGTTACGGGCTATGGCTACACCTTC
TRBV9	few	TRBJ2-3	NA	CASSVPRGGLGTDTQYF	TGTGCCAGCAGCGTGCCCCGAGGGGGGCTTGGCACAGATACGCAGTATTTT
TRBV18	NA	TRBJ1-4	TRBD1	CASCRTGGFLNEKLFF	TGTGCCAGCTGCAGGACAGGGGGCTTCCTTAATGAAAAACTGTTTTTT
TRBV11-2	NA	TRBJ1-2	TRBD1	CASSWDSNYGYTF	TGTGCCAGCAGCTGGGACAGCAACTATGGCTACACCTTC
TRBV4-1	few	TRBJ1-2	NA	CASSQVAEKGYGYTF	TGCGCCAGCAGCCAAGTGGCAGAGAAAGGCTATGGCTACACCTTC
TRBV6-1	many	TRBJ2-1	TRBD1	CASRIYSGTGGRNEQFF	TGTGCCAGCAGGATTTACTCCGGGACAGGGGGCCGCAATGAGCAGTTCTTC
TRBV15	NA	TRBJ2-7	NA	CATSRDLSEQYF	TGTGCCACCAGCAGAGATTTATCCGAGCAGTACTTC
TRBV5-1	NA	TRBJ2-3	TRBD2	CASSLRGGVSTDTQYF	TGTGCCAGCAGCTTGCGTGGGGGGGTTAGCACAGATACGCAGTATTTT
TRBV7-6	many	TRBJ2-2	TRBD1	CASSARQGNTGELFF	TGTGCCAGCAGCGCTCGACAGGGGAACACCGGGGAGCTGTTTTTT
TRBV18	few	TRBJ2-4	NA	CASSPDSYIQYF	TGTGCCAGCTCCCCGGACAGTTACATTCAGTACTTC
TRBV18	many	TRBJ1-4	NA	CASSPNRDGSEKLFF	TGTGCCAGCTCACCAAACCGGGACGGGAGTGAAAAACTGTTTTTT
TRBV5-5	many	TRBJ1-1	NA	CASRPLGNTEAFF	TGTGCCAGCAGGCCATTGGGGAACACTGAAGCTTTCTTT
TRBV27	NA	TRBJ2-3	TRBD2	CASSAGEGWRAGPSTDTQYF	TGTGCCAGCAGTGCCGGGGAGGGATGGAGAGCGGGACCTAGCACAGATACGCAGTATTTT
TRBV29-1	few	TRBJ2-6	NA	CSVDSGAVSGANVLTF	TGCAGCGTTGATTCAGGGGCAGTCTCTGGGGCCAACGTCCTGACTTTC
TRBV9	few	TRBJ1-3	NA	CASSVASRAGNTIYF	TGTGCCAGCAGCGTAGCCTCCCGCGCGGGAAACACCATATATTTT
TRBV9	many	TRBJ1-2	TRBD1	CASSAPQGENYGYTF	TGTGCCAGCAGCGCACCTCAGGGGGAGAACTATGGCTACACCTTC
TRBV30	many	TRBJ2-7	NA	CAWADIRGEQYF	TGTGCCTGGGCGGACATTAGGGGCGAGCAGTACTTC
TRBV6-1	many	TRBJ2-3	TRBD2	CASRPSSGRISDTQYF	TGTGCCAGCAGACCCTCTAGCGGGAGAATCTCAGATACGCAGTATTTT
TRBV20-1	many	TRBJ2-3	NA	CSARSSGAANTQYF	TGCAGTGCTAGATCATCTGGAGCGGCAAATACGCAGTATTTT
TRBV6-1	many	TRBJ1-5	NA	CASRPTGWGQPQHF	TGTGCCAGCAGGCCAACAGGGTGGGGACAGCCCCAGCATTTT
TRBV6-1	many	TRBJ1-2	NA	CASSSIGGVVQGYTF	TGTGCCAGCAGCTCCATCGGCGGAGTAGTTCAAGGCTACACCTTC
TRBV29-1	NA	TRBJ2-1	TRBD2	CSVGTSGSYEQFF	TGCAGCGTTGGGACTAGCGGGAGTTATGAGCAGTTCTTC
TRBV20-1	NA	TRBJ2-7	NA	CSASGWSYEQYF	TGCAGTGCTAGTGGCTGGTCCTACGAGCAGTACTTC
TRBV20-1	NA	TRBJ2-5	TRBD2	CSARDPTSGTGETQYF	TGCAGTGCTAGAGACCCGACTAGCGGGACGGGAGAGACCCAGTACTTC
TRBV12-3/TRBV12-4	few	TRBJ1-2	NA	CASSLLAGQSGYTF	TGTGCCAGCAGTTTATTGGCAGGGCAGAGTGGCTACACCTTC
TRBV12-3/TRBV12-4	many	TRBJ2-7	TRBD2	CASSSIAGAMEQYF	TGTGCCAGCAGTTCTATAGCGGGAGCTATGGAGCAGTACTTC
TRBV12-3/TRBV12-4	NA	TRBJ2-7	NA	CASTAKGRYEQYF	TGTGCCAGCACTGCGAAGGGACGGTACGAGCAGTACTTC
TRBV5-1	NA	TRBJ2-7	NA	CASSLGSISYEQYF	TGCGCCAGCAGCTTAGGCAGCATCTCCTACGAGCAGTACTTC
TRBV2	few	TRBJ2-1	NA	CASSGELLEFF	TGTGCCAGCAGTGGGGAGCTCTTGGAGTTCTTC
TRBV10-3	NA	TRBJ2-3	TRBD2	CAIMNSGRALDTQYF	TGTGCCATCATGAATAGCGGGAGGGCCTTAGATACGCAGTATTTT
TRBV28	NA	TRBJ2-7	TRBD2	CASSASGRSYEQYF	TGTGCCAGCAGTGCTAGCGGGAGATCCTACGAGCAGTACTTC
TRBV6-1	few	TRBJ2-2	TRBD2	CASSKTSGSRYTGELFF	TGTGCCAGCAGCAAAACTAGCGGGAGCCGTTACACCGGGGAGCTGTTTTTT
TRBV6-1	many	TRBJ2-2	TRBD2	CASRPGLAYTGELFF	TGTGCCAGCAGACCGGGACTAGCGTACACCGGGGAGCTGTTTTTT
TRBV2	many	TRBJ2-2	TRBD2	CASRLAGYNTGELFF	TGTGCCAGCAGACTAGCGGGATACAACACCGGGGAGCTGTTTTTT
TRBV7-2	few	TRBJ2-5	TRBD2	CASSFWGGLRETQYF	TGTGCCAGCAGCTTTTGGGGGGGGTTACGGGAGACCCAGTACTTC
TRBV7-8	many	TRBJ2-1	NA	CASSLGISVGDNEQFF	TGTGCCAGCAGCTTAGGAATCTCAGTAGGGGACAATGAGCAGTTCTTC
TRBV15	many	TRBJ2-1	TRBD1	CATSTSRDRVGEQFF	TGTGCCACCAGCACATCCCGGGACAGGGTTGGTGAGCAGTTCTTC
TRBV30	NA	TRBJ2-7	NA	CAWSGNYEQYF	TGTGCCTGGAGTGGAAACTACGAGCAGTACTTC
TRBV2	many	TRBJ2-2	TRBD2	CASGGTSGPNTGELFF	TGTGCCAGCGGTGGGACTAGCGGCCCAAACACCGGGGAGCTGTTTTTT
TRBV28	many	TRBJ2-1	NA	CASRGATFGDEQFF	TGTGCCAGCAGAGGAGCGACCTTTGGGGATGAGCAGTTCTTC
TRBV11-2	many	TRBJ1-5	NA	CASSLRGYSNQPQHF	TGTGCCAGCAGCTTACGGGGTTATAGCAATCAGCCCCAGCATTTT
TRBV7-9	few	TRBJ2-1	TRBD1	CASSRRDRGFYNEQFF	TGTGCCAGCAGCCGGAGGGACAGGGGGTTCTACAATGAGCAGTTCTTC
TRBV27	many	TRBJ1-4	TRBD1	CASSFAQGTGEKLFF	TGTGCCAGCAGTTTTGCACAGGGGACTGGGGAAAAACTGTTTTTT